A single sample gave rise to the 29 T cell receptor beta chains below, sequenced in a study of glioma-infiltrating T cells after dendritic cell vaccination. This table comes from immunoSEQ multiplex PCR, and its TCRdb copy is limited to in-frame clones, with some not included. The repertoire has about 95,000 clones, roughly 84% of them found once; the top ten carry around 3.2%. Sequencing used blood, obtained before dendritic cell vaccination. These receptors came from a human donor with glioblastoma.

V is TRBV25-1 and J is TRBJ2-1; tentatively, D is TRBD1 (6 bases). The length of the CDR3 is 16 residues. Trimming left V 4 bases short and J 6 bases short, with 19 bases between. Germline-derived CDR1 and CDR2 are MGHDK and SYGVNS. The CDR3 region has the DNA TGTGCCAGCAGTGCTCACCGGGACACGAAAAGCAATGAGCAGTTCTTC. Amino acids: CASSAHRDTKSNEQFF.

The V call is TRBV19, the J call TRBJ2-5; 11 bases map to TRBD2. The trim removed 6 bases at V and 7 bases at J, leaving 13 bases unmatched. The CDR3 runs to 16 residues. Germline assignment: CDR1 LNHDA and CDR2 SQIVND (reference sequence). The CDR3 coding sequence is TGTGCCAGTAGCCAGGGACTAGCGGACTCAAAGGTGACCCAGTACTTC. This gives the protein CASSQGLADSKVTQYF.

In this sample, this clone turned up a few times. V gene TRBV7-2 combines with J gene TRBJ1-5, with D perhaps matching TRBD1 (5 bases). Between the trimmed V and J ends, which lost 3 bases and 4 bases, there was a span of 13 bases. CDR3 length equals 15 residues. Germline CDR1 and CDR2: SGHTA and FQGNSA. CDR3 bases: TGTGCCAGCAGCTTTGACGGGACTCCGAATCAGCCCCAGCATTTT. It codes for CASSFDGTPNQPQHF. Drawing the rest from reference TRBV7-2 and TRBJ1-5, the complete variable domain is GAGVSQSPSNKVTEKGKDVELRCDPISGHTALYWYRQSLGQGLEFLIYFQGNSAPDKSGLPSDRFSAERTGGSVSTLTIQRTQQEDSAVYLCASSFDGTPNQPQHFGDGTRLSIL.

This clone has only a few counts. The gene calls are TRBV6-5 and TRBJ1-6, with 9 nucleotides matching TRBD1. Per the germline V gene, CDR1 is MNHEY and CDR2 is SVGAGI. The trim removed 5 bases at V and 13 bases at J, leaving 3 bases unmatched. CDR3 length equals 12 residues. The CDR3 bases are TGTGCCAGCAGTGCCGGGACAGGGCCCCTCCACTTT. As protein: CASSAGTGPLHF.

V usage is TRBV6-5 and J usage is TRBJ1-1; no clear D. The V gene lost 4 bases and the J gene lost 0 bases, with 6 bases spanning the gap. The germline V gene encodes CDR1 MNHEY and CDR2 SVGAGI. The CDR3 runs 13 residues. CDR3 sequence: CASSSRMNTEAFF. As DNA, the CDR3 is TGTGCCAGCAGTTCGAGAATGAACACTGAAGCTTTCTTT.

The chain employs TRBV29-1 and TRBJ2-5, with TRBD2 matching over 7 bases. Germline V gene lookup returns CDR1 SQVTM and CDR2 ANQGSEA. The CDR3 covers 14 residues. The junction had 6 bases not matched to a gene; V was cut back by 0 bases and J by 5 bases. The CDR3 DNA is TGCAGCGTTGAAGATGAGGAGCGGGGTGAGACCCAGTACTTC. It is translated as CSVEDEERGETQYF.

The chain employs TRBV9 and TRBJ1-2; 9 bases fit TRBD1. V trimming: 1 base; J trimming: 0 bases; junction bases outside the gene matches: 7. Germline lookup yields CDR1 SGDLS and CDR2 YYNGEE. There are 17 residues in the CDR3. CDR3 amino acids: CASSVSDRGGANYGYTF. CDR3 DNA: TGTGCCAGCAGCGTATCCGACAGGGGGGGAGCTAACTATGGCTACACCTTC.

V usage is TRBV5-1 and J usage is TRBJ1-3; 7 bases line up with TRBD1. CDR3 length: 14 residues. Per the germline V gene, CDR1 is SGHRS and CDR2 is YFSETQ. Losses at the gene ends were 1 base for V and 2 bases for J; bases not matched to a gene: 0. The CDR3 DNA is TGCGCCAGCAGCTTGACAGGGGCTGGAAACACCATATATTTT. It is translated as CASSLTGAGNTIYF.

This clone showed up just once. The rearrangement uses TRBV27 and TRBJ2-1; 9 bases are shared with TRBD1. The trim removed 2 bases at V and 4 bases at J, leaving 6 bases unmatched. This CDR3 has 16 residues. The germline V gene encodes CDR1 MNHEY and CDR2 SMNVEV (reference sequence). The CDR3 loop reads CASSLNPGQGYNEQFF. The CDR3 coding sequence is TGTGCCAGCAGTTTAAACCCCGGACAGGGGTACAATGAGCAGTTCTTC.

The rearrangement links TRBV19 to TRBJ1-2; D is possibly TRBD1 (5 bases). Germline loops: CDR1 LNHDA, CDR2 SQIVND (reference sequence). V shed 3 bases and J shed 5 bases, with 13 bases lying between them. The CDR3 contains 14 residues. The CDR3 nucleotides are TGTGCCAGTAGTATCTACGGGGCGGGATATGGCTACACCTTC. Translated: CASSIYGAGYGYTF. Full variable domain (rest looked up from reference TRBV19 and TRBJ1-2): DGGITQSPKYLFRKEGQNVTLSCEQNLNHDAMYWYRQDPGQGLRLIYYSQIVNDFQKGDIAEGYSVSREKKESFPLTVTSAQKNPTAFYLCASSIYGAGYGYTFGSGTRLTVV.

The chain recombines TRBV10-3 with TRBJ2-1; 9 bases map to TRBD2. The V gene end was trimmed by 4 bases and the J gene end by 8 bases; junction bases not matched to a gene: 6. Germline CDR1 and CDR2: ENHRY and SYGVKD. CDR3 length equals 14 residues. The chain's CDR3 is CAISVGGRADEQFF. In DNA form, the CDR3 reads TGTGCCATCAGTGTTGGCGGGAGGGCCGATGAGCAGTTCTTC.

The chain uses TRBV19 and TRBJ1-3; D not certain. Germline V lookup: CDR1 LNHDA, CDR2 SQIVND (reference sequence). The ends were cut back, 6 bases at V and 0 bases at J, with 9 bases in the middle. This CDR3 is built from 14 residues. The CDR3 sequence is CASSITASGNTIYF. The CDR3 DNA is TGTGCCAGTAGCATCACAGCCTCTGGAAACACCATATATTTT.

The J gene is TRBJ2-5, the V gene TRBV7-9; D is undetermined. There are 16 residues in the CDR3. In germline, CDR1 is SEHNR, CDR2 FQNEAQ (reference sequence). V dropped 7 bases and J dropped 0 bases, with 18 bases sitting between them. CDR3 in amino acids: CASTSRSAQYQETQYF. The DNA of the CDR3 is TGTGCCAGCACCTCCAGGTCAGCCCAGTACCAAGAGACCCAGTACTTC.

V and J are TRBV5-1 and TRBJ1-4, with 8 positions matching TRBD1. Trimming removed 4 bases from V and 7 bases from J; junction bases left unmatched: 3. The CDR3 loop spans 13 amino acids. The germline gives CDR1 SGHRS, CDR2 YFSETQ. CDR3 in DNA: TGCGCCAGCAGCCGCGGACAGGGTGAAAAACTGTTTTTT. Its translation is CASSRGQGEKLFF.

This clone was detected once. The chain recombines TRBV15 with TRBJ2-2, with 8 bases identical to TRBD2. Germline CDR1 is LNHNV and CDR2 is YYDKDF (reference sequence). V was pared by 5 bases and J by 3 bases, with 14 bases of the junction left unmatched. The length of the CDR3 is 18 residues. CDR3 sequence: CATSPRGSGIRDTGELFF. The CDR3 DNA sequence: TGTGCCACCAGCCCTCGGGGTAGCGGGATAAGGGACACCGGGGAGCTGTTTTTT.

This chain connects TRBV5-5 to TRBJ2-6; D might be TRBD1 (6 bases). V was trimmed by 5 bases and J by 2 bases, leaving 11 bases between them. Germline V CDR1 and CDR2: SGHKS, YYEKEE (reference sequence). This CDR3 contains 15 residues. The CDR3: CASRDYRAGANVLTF. CDR3 DNA sequence: TGTGCCAGCAGAGATTACAGGGCTGGGGCCAACGTCCTGACTTTC.

This chain connects TRBV2 to TRBJ2-7, with 7 bases matching TRBD2. This CDR3 is 15 amino acids long. V was pared by 3 bases and J by 5 bases, with 10 bases of the junction left unmatched. From germline, CDR1 is SNHLY and CDR2 FYNNEI. The CDR3 is CASSDSGGRMDEQYF. CDR3 DNA: TGTGCCAGCAGTGATTCAGGCGGGAGAATGGACGAGCAGTACTTC. The whole variable domain, filled in from reference TRBV2 and TRBJ2-7, reads EPEVTQTPSHQVTQMGQEVILRCVPISNHLYFYWYRQILGQKVEFLVSFYNNEISEKSEIFDDQFSVERPDGSNFTLKIRSTKLEDSAMYFCASSDSGGRMDEQYFGPGTRLTVT.

Written as DNA, the CDR3 is TGCGCCAGCAGCTTGGACGGGTCGGGGGTCAATCAGCCCCAGCATTTT. Protein sequence: CASSLDGSGVNQPQHF. The chain uses TRBV5-1 and TRBJ1-5; perhaps TRBD1 as D (5 bases). Germline values: CDR1 SGHRS, CDR2 YFSETQ. The V end lost 0 bases, the J end lost 3 bases, and 13 bases lay between the germline ends. This CDR3 has 16 amino acids.

The rearrangement uses TRBV19 and TRBJ2-5; perhaps TRBD1 as D (6 bases). Trimming took 7 bases from V and 7 from J, leaving 19 bases between them. The CDR3 sequence is 14 residues long. The V gene's germline CDR1 is LNHDA and CDR2 SQIVND (reference sequence). Here the CDR3 DNA reads TGTGCCAGTACGACAGGATCTTCGATGTCGACCCAGTACTTC. Its translation: CASTTGSSMSTQYF.

The chain combines TRBV7-2 with TRBJ2-7; 7 nucleotides line up with TRBD1. This CDR3 is built from 17 residues. The germline gives CDR1 SGHTA, CDR2 FQGNSA. V was clipped by 0 bases and J by 7 bases; unmatched bases: 15. Here the CDR3 reads CASSLAQSRDSPREQYF. The DNA of the CDR3 is TGTGCCAGCAGCTTAGCGCAAAGTAGGGACAGCCCTCGGGAGCAGTACTTC.

This chain joins TRBV5-1 and TRBJ2-1; 9 bases fit TRBD2. CDR1 SGHRS and CDR2 YFSETQ come from the germline V gene. This CDR3 is 15 amino acids long. V lost 2 bases and J lost 7; bases outside the gene matches: 7. CDR3 sequence reads: CASSFLAGAENEQFF. CDR3 DNA: TGCGCCAGCAGCTTCTTAGCGGGAGCGGAAAATGAGCAGTTCTTC.

The chain carries TRBV7-6 and TRBJ1-4; D is uncertain. Trimming removed 4 bases from V and 0 bases from J, with 12 bases in between. There are 16 residues in the CDR3. Germline CDR1 is SGHVS and CDR2 is FNYEAQ. CDR3: CASSSKPTPTNEKLFF. Here the CDR3 DNA reads TGTGCCAGCAGCTCGAAGCCGACACCAACTAATGAAAAACTGTTTTTT.

V usage is TRBV7-8 and J usage is TRBJ2-7; 7 bases match TRBD1. The CDR3 sequence is 14 residues long. The V gene's germline CDR1 is SGHVS and CDR2 FQNEAQ. With 4 bases clipped from V and 2 bases from J, the junction kept 5 bases outside the gene matches. CDR3 coding DNA: TGTGCCAGCAGCTCTCGACAGGGCCCCTACGAGCAGTACTTC. Amino acid sequence: CASSSRQGPYEQYF.

This clone was observed a handful of times. The chain uses TRBV2 and TRBJ1-1; 10 positions match TRBD1. The V and J ends lost 7 bases and 4 bases, in that order; junction bases with no gene match: 3. Germline lookup yields CDR1 SNHLY and CDR2 FYNNEI. This CDR3 spans 13 amino acids. CDR3 region: CASNGQGVTEAFF. The CDR3 nucleotides read TGTGCCAGCAACGGACAGGGGGTCACTGAAGCTTTCTTT. Full variable domain (outside the CDR3, taken from reference TRBV2 and TRBJ1-1): EPEVTQTPSHQVTQMGQEVILRCVPISNHLYFYWYRQILGQKVEFLVSFYNNEISEKSEIFDDQFSVERPDGSNFTLKIRSTKLEDSAMYFCASNGQGVTEAFFGQGTRLTVV.

For the CDR3, the DNA is TGTGCCAGCAGCTTGGTGAATAGTAATTCACCCCTCCACTTT. Amino acids: CASSLVNSNSPLHF. The chain carries TRBV5-6 and TRBJ1-6; D is unclear. The CDR3 is 14 residues long. The germline V gene has CDR1 SGHDT and CDR2 YYEEEE. V dropped 0 bases and J dropped 6 bases, with 7 bases sitting between them. Using reference TRBV5-6 and TRBJ1-6 for the parts outside the CDR3, the full variable domain is DAGVTQSPTHLIKTRGQQVTLRCSPKSGHDTVSWYQQALGQGPQFIFQYYEEEERQRGNFPDRFSGHQFPNYSSELNVNALLLGDSALYLCASSLVNSNSPLHFGNGTRLTVT.

The V call is TRBV6-5, the J call TRBJ1-1; 7 bases are shared with TRBD1. The CDR3 has 16 amino acids. Trimming cost V 4 bases and J 3 bases; bases outside gene matches: 11. Germline V gives CDR1 MNHEY, CDR2 SVGAGI. The CDR3 DNA is TGTGCCAGCAGTTCCAATCCGACAGGGATGCACACTGAAGCTTTCTTT. This translates into CASSSNPTGMHTEAFF.

The V and J genes are TRBV13 and TRBJ2-2; TRBD2 is a possible D gene (5 bases). The CDR3 has 13 residues. Germline V CDR1 and CDR2: PRHDT, FYEKMQ (reference sequence). V lost 5 bases to trimming and J lost 8 bases, with 12 bases between them. In DNA, the CDR3 is TGTGCCAGCAGCCCTGACTGGGAGGGGGAGCTGTTTTTT. As protein: CASSPDWEGELFF.

This clone was counted only a few times. This rearrangement joins TRBV5-1 to TRBJ2-7; 11 nucleotides align to TRBD2. This CDR3 has 16 residues. Looked up from germline, CDR1 is SGHRS and CDR2 is YFSETQ. With 5 bases clipped from V and 2 bases from J, the junction kept 9 bases outside the gene matches. In nucleotides, the CDR3 is TGCGCCAGCAGGCAAACCGGGACTAGCGGACCCTACGAGCAGTACTTC. Its protein product is CASRQTGTSGPYEQYF. Supplemented by reference TRBV5-1 and TRBJ2-7, the full variable domain reads KAGVTQTPRYLIKTRGQQVTLSCSPISGHRSVSWYQQTPGQGLQFLFEYFSETQRNKGNFPGRFSGRQFSNSRSEMNVSTLELGDSALYLCASRQTGTSGPYEQYFGPGTRLTVT.

In this sample, this clone turned up a few times. CDR3: CASSRWTSADTQYF. CDR3 DNA: TGTGCCAGCAGTCGCTGGACTAGTGCAGATACGCAGTATTTT. This rearrangement joins TRBV5-4 to TRBJ2-3, with 7 bases identical to TRBD2. CDR3 length: 14 residues. V trimming: 5 bases; J trimming: 4 bases; junction bases outside the gene matches: 7. The germline V gene encodes CDR1 SGHNT and CDR2 YYREEE (reference sequence).